The 14 T cell receptor beta chains in this list originate from one sample, sequenced in a study of T cell responses to AZD1222 COVID-19 vaccine. The method was immunoSEQ multiplex PCR; TCRdb's version includes in-frame clones alone and lacks a portion of them. This table holds approximately 110,000 clones, 85% found once. The starting material was peripheral blood, obtained 28 days after the second AZD1222 dose. These receptor sequences come from an adult who received the AZD1222 COVID-19 vaccine.

The rearrangement joins TRBV19 to TRBJ2-7; TRBD1 aligns across 9 bases. The ends lost 4 bases at V and 2 bases at J; junction bases unmatched: 9. Germline lookup yields CDR1 LNHDA and CDR2 SQIVND (reference sequence). The CDR3 is made up of 16 amino acids. The CDR3 loop is CASSNPGTGSPYEQYF. The CDR3 DNA is TGTGCCAGTAGTAACCCCGGGACAGGGTCACCCTACGAGCAGTACTTC.

The chain uses TRBV30 and TRBJ2-7; D is perhaps TRBD1 (6 bases). Germline-derived CDR1 and CDR2 are GTSNPN and SVGIG (reference sequence). Trimming pared 4 bases from V and 7 bases from J, leaving 11 bases between. This CDR3 spans 11 amino acids. The CDR3: CAWTHRVEQYF. The CDR3 DNA reads as TGTGCCTGGACCCACAGGGTTGAGCAGTACTTC. The full variable domain, its missing parts supplied by reference TRBV30 and TRBJ2-7, is SQTIHQWPATLVQPVGSPLSLECTVEGTSNPNLYWYRQAAGRGLQLLFYSVGIGQISSEVPQNLSASRPQDRQFILSSKKLLLSDSGFYLCAWTHRVEQYFGPGTRLTVT.

The chain employs TRBV30 and TRBJ1-2, with D tentatively TRBD1 (5 bases). CDR1 is GTSNPN, CDR2 SVGIG, per germline (reference sequence). Trimming stripped 2 bases from V and 6 bases from J, with 10 bases between. This CDR3 is built from 12 residues. The CDR3 coding sequence is TGTGCCTGGAGTCGGGGGGTGGATGGCTACACCTTC. This translates into CAWSRGVDGYTF. The full variable domain, in which reference TRBV30 and TRBJ1-2 provide the parts outside the CDR3, is SQTIHQWPATLVQPVGSPLSLECTVEGTSNPNLYWYRQAAGRGLQLLFYSVGIGQISSEVPQNLSASRPQDRQFILSSKKLLLSDSGFYLCAWSRGVDGYTFGSGTRLTVV.

The count of this clone is one. This chain uses TRBV19 with TRBJ2-7, with 8 positions matching TRBD1. The CDR3 extends over 15 amino acids. Germline V lookup: CDR1 LNHDA, CDR2 SQIVND (reference sequence). With V trimmed by 6 bases and J by 5 bases, 12 bases remained unmatched. CDR3 nucleotides: TGTGCCAGTAGCCCACCTGATTCGACAGGGGACGAGCAGTACTTC. Protein product: CASSPPDSTGDEQYF.

This sequence joins TRBV3-1 (or the pseudogene TRBV3-2) and TRBJ2-4; 7 bases line up with TRBD1. Per the germline V gene, CDR1 is LGHDT and CDR2 is YNNKEL (reference sequence). This CDR3 contains 17 residues. The junction had 9 bases not matched to a gene; V was cut back by 2 bases and J by 2 bases. The CDR3 reads CASSQTQGTSSKNIQYF. The CDR3, as DNA: TGTGCCAGCAGCCAAACACAGGGGACGTCTTCCAAAAACATTCAGTACTTC.

The chain links TRBV27 to TRBJ2-7; tentative D call: TRBD1 (6 bases). This CDR3 comprises 15 residues. In germline, CDR1 is MNHEY, CDR2 SMNVEV (reference sequence). V was trimmed by 3 bases and J by 0 bases, leaving 12 bases between them. The CDR3 spells CASSFRQAPSYEQYF. CDR3 coding DNA: TGTGCCAGCAGTTTTCGACAGGCCCCCTCCTACGAGCAGTACTTC.

The chain has TRBV6-6 and TRBJ1-2; perhaps TRBD1 as D (5 bases). The germline gives CDR1 MNHNY, CDR2 SVGAGI (reference sequence). Trimming took off 5 bases at V and 4 bases at J, with 14 bases between the two ends. The CDR3 has 14 amino acids. The CDR3 DNA follows: TGTGCCAGCAGTACCGCAGGGACGGGCTATGGCTACACCTTC. As protein: CASSTAGTGYGYTF.

The chain links TRBV30 to TRBJ1-3, with D perhaps TRBD1 (5 bases). The CDR3 has 13 amino acids. V lost 7 bases and J 4 bases, leaving 14 bases between the germline ends. Germline lookup yields CDR1 GTSNPN and CDR2 SVGIG (reference sequence). The CDR3 spells CALTATGGNTIYF. The CDR3 coding sequence is TGTGCCTTGACAGCGACGGGGGGAAACACCATATATTTT.

This clone came up once. V and J are TRBV7-2 and TRBJ1-5, with no clear D. The CDR3 has 12 amino acids. Germline assignment: CDR1 SGHTA and CDR2 FQGNSA. V was clipped by 3 bases and J by 5 bases, with 5 bases between them. The CDR3 DNA sequence: TGTGCCAGCAGCTTTGAGTATCAGCCCCAGCATTTT. It is translated as CASSFEYQPQHF.

The chain combines TRBV19 with TRBJ1-2; no reliable D call. Germline V gene data show CDR1 as LNHDA and CDR2 as SQIVND (reference sequence). Trimming took off 6 bases at V and 8 bases at J, with 19 bases between the two ends. The CDR3 is 14 amino acids. The CDR3 reads CASSIGASLLGYTF. The DNA for the CDR3 is TGTGCCAGTAGCATCGGTGCCAGCTTGTTGGGCTACACCTTC.

This chain connects TRBV3-1 (or the pseudogene TRBV3-2) to TRBJ2-7, with 13 nucleotides matching TRBD2. The CDR3 consists of 16 residues. With 4 bases clipped from V and 6 bases from J, the junction kept 9 bases outside the gene matches. Germline CDR1 LGHDT, CDR2 YNNKEL (reference sequence). CDR3 sequence (DNA): TGTGCCAGCAGCCCGCAACTAGCGGGGGGGCCTTTCGAGCAGTACTTC. Translation gives CASSPQLAGGPFEQYF.

V gene TRBV19 combines with J gene TRBJ2-1; 8 nucleotides align to TRBD1. The CDR3 covers 15 residues. Per the germline V gene, CDR1 is LNHDA and CDR2 is SQIVND (reference sequence). Trimming removed 3 bases from V and 0 bases from J; junction bases left unmatched: 1. In DNA, the CDR3 is TGTGCCAGTAGTATTCAGGGGGCCTCCTACAATGAGCAGTTCTTC. Its protein is CASSIQGASYNEQFF.

The rearrangement uses TRBV5-1 and TRBJ1-5; D call uncertain. Trimming took 2 bases from V and 1 from J, leaving 10 bases between them. This CDR3 region has 15 residues. Germline-derived CDR1 and CDR2 are SGHRS and YFSETQ. Written as DNA, the CDR3 is TGCGCCAGCAGCTTTAATGGGTTGAGCAATCAGCCCCAGCATTTT. Translating it yields CASSFNGLSNQPQHF.

The count of this clone is one. This chain uses TRBV30 with TRBJ1-2; the D gene is possibly TRBD1 (5 bases). Trimming stripped 0 bases from V and 10 bases from J, with 15 bases between. The V gene's germline CDR1 is GTSNPN and CDR2 SVGIG (reference sequence). The CDR3 loop spans 13 amino acids. The CDR3 spells CAWSVWGLIDYTF. The CDR3 DNA reads TGTGCCTGGAGTGTCTGGGGACTCATCGACTACACCTTC.